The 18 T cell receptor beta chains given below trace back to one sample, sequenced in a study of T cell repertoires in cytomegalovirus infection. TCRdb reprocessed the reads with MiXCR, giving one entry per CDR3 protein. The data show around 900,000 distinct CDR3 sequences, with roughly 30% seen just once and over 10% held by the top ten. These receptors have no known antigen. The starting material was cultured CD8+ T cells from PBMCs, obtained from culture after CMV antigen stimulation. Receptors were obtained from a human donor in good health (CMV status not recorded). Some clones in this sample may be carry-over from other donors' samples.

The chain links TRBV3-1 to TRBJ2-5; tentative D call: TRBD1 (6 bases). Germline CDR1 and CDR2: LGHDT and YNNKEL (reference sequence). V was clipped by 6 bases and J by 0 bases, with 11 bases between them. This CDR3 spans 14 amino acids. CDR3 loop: CASRPRGNQETQYF. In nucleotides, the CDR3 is TGTGCCAGCAGGCCAAGGGGGAACCAAGAGACCCAGTACTTC.

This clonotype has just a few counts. Here the CDR3 reads CASSQEGEAGYGYTF. In nucleotides, the CDR3 is TGCGCCAGCAGCCAAGAAGGGGAGGCGGGCTATGGCTACACCTTC. The J gene is TRBJ1-2, the V gene TRBV4-3, with D maybe TRBD1 (5 bases). Germline V gene lookup returns CDR1 LGHNA and CDR2 YSLEER. The CDR3 contains 15 residues. Trimming cost V 0 bases and J 4 bases, with 12 bases left between them.

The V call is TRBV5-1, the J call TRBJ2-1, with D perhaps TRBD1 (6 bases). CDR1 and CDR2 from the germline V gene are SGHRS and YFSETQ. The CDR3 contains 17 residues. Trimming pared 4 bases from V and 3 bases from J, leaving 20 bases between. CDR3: CASSVPSNRVFYNEQFF. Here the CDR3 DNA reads TGCGCCAGCAGCGTCCCCTCCAACAGGGTCTTCTACAATGAGCAGTTCTTC.

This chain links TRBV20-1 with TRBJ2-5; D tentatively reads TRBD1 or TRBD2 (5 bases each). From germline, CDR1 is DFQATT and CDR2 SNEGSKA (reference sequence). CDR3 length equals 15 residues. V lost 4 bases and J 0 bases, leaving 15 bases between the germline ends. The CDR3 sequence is CSATQRGGYQETQYF. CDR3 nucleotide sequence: TGCAGTGCTACGCAACGGGGCGGTTACCAAGAGACCCAGTACTTC.

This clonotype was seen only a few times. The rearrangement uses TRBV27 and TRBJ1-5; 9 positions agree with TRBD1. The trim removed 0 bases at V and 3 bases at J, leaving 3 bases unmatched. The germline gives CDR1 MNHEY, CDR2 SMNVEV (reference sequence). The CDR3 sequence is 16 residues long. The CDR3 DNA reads TGTGCCAGCAGTTTATCTGGGACAGGGCACAATCAGCCCCAGCATTTT. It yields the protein CASSLSGTGHNQPQHF.

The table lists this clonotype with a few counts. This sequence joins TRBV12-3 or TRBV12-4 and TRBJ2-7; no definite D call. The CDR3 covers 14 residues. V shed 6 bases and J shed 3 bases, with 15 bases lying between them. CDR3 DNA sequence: TGTGCCAGCAGCCAGACCGTACAGAACTACGAGCAGTACTTC. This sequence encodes CASSQTVQNYEQYF.

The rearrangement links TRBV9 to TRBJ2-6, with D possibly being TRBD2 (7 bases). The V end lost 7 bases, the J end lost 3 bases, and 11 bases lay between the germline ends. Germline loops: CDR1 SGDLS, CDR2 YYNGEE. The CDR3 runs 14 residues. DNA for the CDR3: TGTGCCAGCGGGGGGGGGCGTGGGGCCAACGTCCTGACTTTC. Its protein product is CASGGGRGANVLTF.

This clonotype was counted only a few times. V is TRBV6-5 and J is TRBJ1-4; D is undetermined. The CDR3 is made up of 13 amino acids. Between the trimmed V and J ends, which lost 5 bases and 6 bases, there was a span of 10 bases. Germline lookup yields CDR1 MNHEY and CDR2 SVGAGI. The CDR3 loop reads CASSPREDEKLFF. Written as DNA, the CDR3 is TGTGCCAGCAGTCCCCGGGAGGATGAAAAACTGTTTTTT.

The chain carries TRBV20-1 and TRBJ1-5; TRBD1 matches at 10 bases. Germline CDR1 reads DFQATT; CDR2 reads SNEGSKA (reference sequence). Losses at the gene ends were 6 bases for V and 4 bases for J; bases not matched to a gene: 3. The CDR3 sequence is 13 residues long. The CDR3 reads CSATGQGNQPQHF. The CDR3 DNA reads TGCAGTGCCACGGGACAGGGGAATCAGCCCCAGCATTTT.

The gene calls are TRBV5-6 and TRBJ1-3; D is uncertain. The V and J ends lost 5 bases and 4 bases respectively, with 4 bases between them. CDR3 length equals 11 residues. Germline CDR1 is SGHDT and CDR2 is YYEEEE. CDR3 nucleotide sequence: TGTGCCAGCAGTAACGGAAACACCATATATTTT. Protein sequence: CASSNGNTIYF. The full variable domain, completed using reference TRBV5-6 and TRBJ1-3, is DAGVTQSPTHLIKTRGQQVTLRCSPKSGHDTVSWYQQALGQGPQFIFQYYEEEERQRGNFPDRFSGHQFPNYSSELNVNALLLGDSALYLCASSNGNTIYFGEGSWLTVV.

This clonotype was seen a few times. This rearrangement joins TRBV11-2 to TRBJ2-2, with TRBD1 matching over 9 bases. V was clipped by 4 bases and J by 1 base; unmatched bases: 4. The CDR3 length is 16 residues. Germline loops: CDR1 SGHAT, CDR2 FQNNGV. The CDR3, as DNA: TGTGCCAGCAGCTGGCCGACAGGGGGGAACACCGGGGAGCTGTTTTTT. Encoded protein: CASSWPTGGNTGELFF.

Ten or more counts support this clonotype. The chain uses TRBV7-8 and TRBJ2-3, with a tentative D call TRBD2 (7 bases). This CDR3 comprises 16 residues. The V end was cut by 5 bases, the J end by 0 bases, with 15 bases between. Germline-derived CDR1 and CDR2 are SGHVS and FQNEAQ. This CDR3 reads CASSHRWGGSTDTQYF. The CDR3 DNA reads TGTGCCAGCAGCCACCGGTGGGGGGGCAGCACAGATACGCAGTATTTT.

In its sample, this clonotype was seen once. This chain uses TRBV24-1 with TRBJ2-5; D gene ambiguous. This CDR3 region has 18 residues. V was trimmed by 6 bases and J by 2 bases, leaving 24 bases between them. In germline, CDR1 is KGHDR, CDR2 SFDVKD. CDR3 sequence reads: CATSSKPWGSSPQETQYF. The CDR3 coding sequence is TGTGCCACCAGTAGTAAGCCATGGGGATCGAGCCCGCAAGAGACCCAGTACTTC.

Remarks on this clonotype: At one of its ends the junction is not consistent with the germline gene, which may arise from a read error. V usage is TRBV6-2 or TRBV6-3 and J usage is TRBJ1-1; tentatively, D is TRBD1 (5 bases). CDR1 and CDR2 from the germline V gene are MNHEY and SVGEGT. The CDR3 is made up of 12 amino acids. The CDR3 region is CASSYEGRKALF. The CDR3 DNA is TGTGCCAGCAGTTACGAGGGGAGGAAGGCTCTCTTT.

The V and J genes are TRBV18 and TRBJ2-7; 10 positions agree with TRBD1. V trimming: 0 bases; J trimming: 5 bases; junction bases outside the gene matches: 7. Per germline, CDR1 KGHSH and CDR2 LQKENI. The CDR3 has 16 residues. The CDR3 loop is CASSPPPGQGSHEQYF. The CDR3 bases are TGTGCCAGCTCACCACCTCCGGGACAGGGGAGCCACGAGCAGTACTTC.

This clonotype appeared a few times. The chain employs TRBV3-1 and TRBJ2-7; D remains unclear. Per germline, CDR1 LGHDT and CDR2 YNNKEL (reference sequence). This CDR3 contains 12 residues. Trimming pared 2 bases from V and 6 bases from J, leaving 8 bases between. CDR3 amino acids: CASSQSRREQYF. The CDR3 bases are TGTGCCAGCAGCCAATCACGGCGCGAGCAGTACTTC.

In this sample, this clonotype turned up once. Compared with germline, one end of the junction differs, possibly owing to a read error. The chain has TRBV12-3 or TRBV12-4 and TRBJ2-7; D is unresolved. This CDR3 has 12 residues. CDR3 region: CVSTDGAYEQYF. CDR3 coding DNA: TGTGTCAGCACAGACGGAGCCTACGAGCAGTACTTC.

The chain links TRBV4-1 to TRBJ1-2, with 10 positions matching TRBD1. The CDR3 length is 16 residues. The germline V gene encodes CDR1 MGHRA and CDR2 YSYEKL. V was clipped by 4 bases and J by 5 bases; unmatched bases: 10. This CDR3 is CASSPRQGAKEYGYTF. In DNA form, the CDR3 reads TGCGCCAGCAGCCCCAGACAGGGGGCCAAAGAATATGGCTACACCTTC.